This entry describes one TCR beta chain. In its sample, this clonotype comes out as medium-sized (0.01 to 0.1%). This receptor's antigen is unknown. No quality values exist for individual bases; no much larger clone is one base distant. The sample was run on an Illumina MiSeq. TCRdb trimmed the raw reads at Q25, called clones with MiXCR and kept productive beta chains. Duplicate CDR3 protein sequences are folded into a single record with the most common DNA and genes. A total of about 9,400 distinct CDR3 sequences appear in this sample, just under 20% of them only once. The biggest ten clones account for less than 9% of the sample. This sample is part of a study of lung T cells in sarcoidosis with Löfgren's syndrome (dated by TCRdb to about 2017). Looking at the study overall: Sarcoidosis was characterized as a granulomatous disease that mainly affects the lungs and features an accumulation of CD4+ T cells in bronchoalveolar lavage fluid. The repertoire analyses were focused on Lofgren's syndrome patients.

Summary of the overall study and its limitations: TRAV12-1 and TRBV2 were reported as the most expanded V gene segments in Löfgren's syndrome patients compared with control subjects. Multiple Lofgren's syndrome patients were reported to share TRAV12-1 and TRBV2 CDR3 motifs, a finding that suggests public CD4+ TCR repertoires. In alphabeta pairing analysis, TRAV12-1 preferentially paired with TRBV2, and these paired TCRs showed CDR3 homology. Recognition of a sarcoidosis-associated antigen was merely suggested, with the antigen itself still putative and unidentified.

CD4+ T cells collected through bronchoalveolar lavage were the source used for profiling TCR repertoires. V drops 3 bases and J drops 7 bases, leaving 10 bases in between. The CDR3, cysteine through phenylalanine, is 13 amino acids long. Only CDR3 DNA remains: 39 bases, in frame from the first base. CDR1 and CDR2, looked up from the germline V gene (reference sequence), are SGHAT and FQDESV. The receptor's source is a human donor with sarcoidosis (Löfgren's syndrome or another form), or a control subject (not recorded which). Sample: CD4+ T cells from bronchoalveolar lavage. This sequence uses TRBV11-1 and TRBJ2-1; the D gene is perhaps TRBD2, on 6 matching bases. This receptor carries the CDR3 CASSFNGGNEQFF. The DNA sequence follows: TGTGCCAGCAGCTTTAACGGGGGAAATGAGCAGTTCTTC. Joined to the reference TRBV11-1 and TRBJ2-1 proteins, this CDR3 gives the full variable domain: EAEVAQSPRYKITEKSQAVAFWCDPISGHATLYWYRQILGQGPELLVQFQDESVVDDSQLPKDRFSAERLKGVDSTLKIQPAELGDSAMYLCASSFNGGNEQFFGPGTRLTVL.